The TCR beta chain under discussion was sequenced for a study of CXCR3-negative and CXCR3-positive naive CD8 T cells. Worth noting for this clonotype: No antigen is known for it.

The CDR3 contains 14 residues. The germline V gene has CDR1 SQVTM and CDR2 ANQGSEA. Carrying UMI labels, the TRB cDNA libraries were prepared through 5' RACE. From its re-call of the 5' RACE reads, TCRdb lists each CDR3 protein once, without DNA. The sample holds over 55,000 distinct CDR3 sequences. Study outcomes and limitations: High diversity, comparable across both naive subsets, contrasted with much lower diversity in memory CD8+ cells.

Sequencing was carried out using memory CD8+ T cells from blood. The receptor comes from a human donor in good health. Some clones in this sample may be carry-over from other donors' samples. The chain joins TRBV29-1 to TRBJ2-2; TCRdb's D gene call, TRBD2, goes unchecked for lack of DNA. The CDR3 reads CSVVPQGRAGELFF.